This T cell receptor (beta chain) was obtained from a study of T cells after yellow fever vaccination. V was clipped by 5 bases and J by 6 bases; unmatched bases: 9. In germline, CDR1 is SEHNR, CDR2 FQNEAQ (reference sequence). The CDR3 runs to 14 residues. Overall study results and limits: Though weaker, the secondary response peaked faster, on day 5 versus 15. Some clonotypes were seen in both the CD4 and the CD8 compartments. These made up a small share and likely arose from convergent recombination. Most primary-vaccination clones reappeared after the booster (approximately 95% CD4, around 88% CD8).

TCR cDNA was made by 5'RACE template switching, adding a universal primer site and UMIs. MiXCR, applied by TCRdb to the 5' RACE reads, yields one record per CDR3 protein. The profile shows some 68,000 distinct CDR3 sequences, 5% to 8% of them singletons. This clonotype was picked up a small number of times. Antigen: not known. The specimen was CD8+ T cells sorted from PBMCs, collected roughly seven weeks after the first yellow fever vaccination. This TCR came from a man aged 18-30 years who received the YFV17D yellow fever vaccine. J is TRBJ1-2 and V is TRBV7-9, with 7 nucleotides matching TRBD1. The CDR3 DNA follows: TGTGCCAGCAGCGCTACGACAGGGAGGCATGGCTACACCTTC. This gives the protein CASSATTGRHGYTF.